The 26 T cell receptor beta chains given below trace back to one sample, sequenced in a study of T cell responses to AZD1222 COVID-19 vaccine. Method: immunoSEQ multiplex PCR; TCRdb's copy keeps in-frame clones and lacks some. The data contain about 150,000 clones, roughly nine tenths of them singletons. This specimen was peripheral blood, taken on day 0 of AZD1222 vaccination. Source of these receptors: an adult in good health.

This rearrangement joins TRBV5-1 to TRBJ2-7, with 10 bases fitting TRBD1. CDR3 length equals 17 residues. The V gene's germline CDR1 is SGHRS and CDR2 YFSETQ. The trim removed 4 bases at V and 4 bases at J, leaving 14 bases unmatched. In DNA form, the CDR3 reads TGCGCCAGCAGCCCCCAGCCCACCGGGACAGGGGTATACGAGCAGTACTTC. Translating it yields CASSPQPTGTGVYEQYF.

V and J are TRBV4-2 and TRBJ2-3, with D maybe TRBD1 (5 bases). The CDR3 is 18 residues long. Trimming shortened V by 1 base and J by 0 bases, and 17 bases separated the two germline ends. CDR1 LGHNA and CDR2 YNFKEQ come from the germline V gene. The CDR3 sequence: CASSQGPGAAPSTDTQYF. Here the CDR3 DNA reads TGTGCCAGCAGCCAAGGACCTGGGGCAGCCCCTAGCACAGATACGCAGTATTTT.

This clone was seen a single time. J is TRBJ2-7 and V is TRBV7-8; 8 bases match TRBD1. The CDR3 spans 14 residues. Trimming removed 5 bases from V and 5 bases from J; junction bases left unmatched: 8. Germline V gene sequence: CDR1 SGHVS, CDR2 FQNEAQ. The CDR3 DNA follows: TGTGCCAGCAGCCCAACCCAGGGGGCCGACGAGCAGTACTTC. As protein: CASSPTQGADEQYF.

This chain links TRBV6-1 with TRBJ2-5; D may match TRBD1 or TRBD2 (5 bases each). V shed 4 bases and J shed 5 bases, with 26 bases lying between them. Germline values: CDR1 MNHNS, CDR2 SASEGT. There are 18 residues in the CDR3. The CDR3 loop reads CASSGSLRGASRRETQYF. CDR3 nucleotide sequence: TGTGCCAGCAGTGGGTCTCTTAGAGGGGCCTCGAGGAGGGAGACCCAGTACTTC.

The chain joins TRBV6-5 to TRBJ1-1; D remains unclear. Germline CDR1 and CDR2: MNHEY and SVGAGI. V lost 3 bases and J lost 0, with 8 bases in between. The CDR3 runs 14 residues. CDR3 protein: CASSYSAMNTEAFF. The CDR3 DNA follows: TGTGCCAGCAGTTATTCGGCTATGAACACTGAAGCTTTCTTT.

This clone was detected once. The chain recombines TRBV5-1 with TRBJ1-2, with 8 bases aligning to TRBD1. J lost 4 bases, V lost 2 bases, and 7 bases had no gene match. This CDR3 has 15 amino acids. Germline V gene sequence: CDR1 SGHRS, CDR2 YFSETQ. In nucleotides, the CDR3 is TGCGCCAGCAGCTTATCACAGGGGGAACTCTATGGCTACACCTTC. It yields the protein CASSLSQGELYGYTF.

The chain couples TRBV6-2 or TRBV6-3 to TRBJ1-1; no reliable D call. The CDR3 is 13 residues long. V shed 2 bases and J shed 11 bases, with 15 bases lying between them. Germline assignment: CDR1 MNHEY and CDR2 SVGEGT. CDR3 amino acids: CASSYGIGSEAFF. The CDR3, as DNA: TGTGCCAGCAGTTACGGGATAGGGAGCGAGGCTTTCTTT.

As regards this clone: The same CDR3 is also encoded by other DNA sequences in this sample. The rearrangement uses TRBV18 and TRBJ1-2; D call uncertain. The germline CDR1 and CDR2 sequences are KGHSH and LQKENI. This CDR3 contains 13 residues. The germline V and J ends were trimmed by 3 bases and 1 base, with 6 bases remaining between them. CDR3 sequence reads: CASSPVSNYGYTF. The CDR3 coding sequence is TGTGCCAGCTCACCGGTCAGTAACTATGGCTACACCTTC.

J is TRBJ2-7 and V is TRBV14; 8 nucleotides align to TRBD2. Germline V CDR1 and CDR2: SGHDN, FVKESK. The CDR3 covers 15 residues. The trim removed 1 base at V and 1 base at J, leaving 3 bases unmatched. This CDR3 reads CASSQGLARSYEQYF. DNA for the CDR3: TGTGCCAGCAGCCAAGGACTAGCGCGGTCCTACGAGCAGTACTTC.

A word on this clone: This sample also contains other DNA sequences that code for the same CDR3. The CDR3 loop reads CASSPAGQGGEKLFF. CDR3 sequence (DNA): TGTGCCAGCTCACCTGCGGGACAGGGGGGTGAAAAACTGTTTTTT. This chain links TRBV18 with TRBJ1-4, with 11 bases identical to TRBD1. Trimming at V came to 3 bases and at J to 7 bases, leaving 4 bases not matched to a gene. The CDR3 covers 15 residues. CDR1 is KGHSH and CDR2 is LQKENI in the germline V gene.

The CDR3 DNA is TGTGCCAGTAATAAGGGCAGGACTAACTATGGCTACACCTTC. Translating gives CASNKGRTNYGYTF. This chain uses TRBV19 with TRBJ1-2; D remains unclear. V was pared by 7 bases and J by 0 bases, with 12 bases between. The CDR3 is 14 amino acids. Germline values: CDR1 LNHDA, CDR2 SQIVND (reference sequence).

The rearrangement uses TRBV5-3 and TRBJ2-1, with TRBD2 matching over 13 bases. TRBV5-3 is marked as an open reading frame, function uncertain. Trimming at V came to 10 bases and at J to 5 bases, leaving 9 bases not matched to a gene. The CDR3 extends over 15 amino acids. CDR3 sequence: CASQQGTSGDNEQFF. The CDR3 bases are TGTGCCTCTCAGCAGGGGACTAGCGGGGACAATGAGCAGTTCTTC.

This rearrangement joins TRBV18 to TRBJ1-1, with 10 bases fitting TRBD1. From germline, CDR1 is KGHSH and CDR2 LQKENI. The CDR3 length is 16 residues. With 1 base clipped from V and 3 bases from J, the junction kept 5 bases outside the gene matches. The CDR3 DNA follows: TGTGCCAGCTCACCACGGGACAGGGGAGGGGACACTGAAGCTTTCTTT. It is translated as CASSPRDRGGDTEAFF. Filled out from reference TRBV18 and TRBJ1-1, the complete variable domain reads NAGVMQNPRHLVRRRGQEARLRCSPMKGHSHVYWYRQLPEEGLKFMVYLQKENIIDESGMPKERFSAEFPKEGPSILRIQQVVRGDSAAYFCASSPRDRGGDTEAFFGQGTRLTVV.

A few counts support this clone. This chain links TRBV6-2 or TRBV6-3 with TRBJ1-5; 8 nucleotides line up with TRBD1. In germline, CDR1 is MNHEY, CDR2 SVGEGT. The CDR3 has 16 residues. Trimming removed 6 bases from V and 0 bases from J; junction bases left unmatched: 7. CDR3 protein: CASSWTGLDSNQPQHF. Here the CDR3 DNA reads TGTGCCAGCAGCTGGACAGGGCTCGATAGCAATCAGCCCCAGCATTTT.

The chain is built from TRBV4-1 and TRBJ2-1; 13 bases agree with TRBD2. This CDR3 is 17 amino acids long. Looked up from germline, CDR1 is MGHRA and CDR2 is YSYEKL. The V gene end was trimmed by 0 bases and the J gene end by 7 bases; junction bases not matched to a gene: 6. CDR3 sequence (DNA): TGCGCCAGCAGCCAAGAGACCGGGACTAGCGGGATAAATGAGCAGTTCTTC. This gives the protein CASSQETGTSGINEQFF.

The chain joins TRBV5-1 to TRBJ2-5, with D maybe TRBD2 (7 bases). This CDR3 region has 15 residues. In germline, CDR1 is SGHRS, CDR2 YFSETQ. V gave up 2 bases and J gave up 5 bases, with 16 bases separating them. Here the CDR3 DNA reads TGCGCCAGCAGCTTCCGCCCCGGGGGGCCGGAGACCCAGTACTTC. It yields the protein CASSFRPGGPETQYF.

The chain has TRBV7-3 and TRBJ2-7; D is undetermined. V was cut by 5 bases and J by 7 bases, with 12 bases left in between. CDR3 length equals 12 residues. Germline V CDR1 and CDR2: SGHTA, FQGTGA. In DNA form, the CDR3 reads TGTGCCAGCAGCGGAACTCCCGGGGAGCAGTACTTC. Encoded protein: CASSGTPGEQYF.

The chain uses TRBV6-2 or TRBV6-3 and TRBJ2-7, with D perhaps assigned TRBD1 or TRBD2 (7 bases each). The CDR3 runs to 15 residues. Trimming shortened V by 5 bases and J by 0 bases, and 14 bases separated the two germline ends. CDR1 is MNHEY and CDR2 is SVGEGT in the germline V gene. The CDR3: CASSPTGEGSYEQYF. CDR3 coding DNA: TGTGCCAGCAGTCCCACAGGGGAGGGCTCCTACGAGCAGTACTTC.

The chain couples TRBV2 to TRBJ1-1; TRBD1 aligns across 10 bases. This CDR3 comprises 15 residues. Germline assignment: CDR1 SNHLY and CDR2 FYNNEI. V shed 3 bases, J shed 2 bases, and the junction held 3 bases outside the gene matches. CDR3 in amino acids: CASSDRQGANTEAFF. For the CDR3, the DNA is TGTGCCAGCAGTGACCGACAGGGGGCAAACACTGAAGCTTTCTTT.

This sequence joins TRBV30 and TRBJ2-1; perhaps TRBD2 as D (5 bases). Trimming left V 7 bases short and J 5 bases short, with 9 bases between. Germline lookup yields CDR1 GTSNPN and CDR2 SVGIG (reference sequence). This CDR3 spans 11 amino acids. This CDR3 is CAYGVHNEQFF. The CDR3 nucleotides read TGTGCCTACGGGGTCCACAATGAGCAGTTCTTC.

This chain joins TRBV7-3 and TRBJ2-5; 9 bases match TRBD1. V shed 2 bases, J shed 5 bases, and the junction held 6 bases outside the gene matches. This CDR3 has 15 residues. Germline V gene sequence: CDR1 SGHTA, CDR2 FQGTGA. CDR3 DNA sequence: TGTGCCAGCAGCTTACGGGGACAGGGCGCGGAGACCCAGTACTTC. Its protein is CASSLRGQGAETQYF.

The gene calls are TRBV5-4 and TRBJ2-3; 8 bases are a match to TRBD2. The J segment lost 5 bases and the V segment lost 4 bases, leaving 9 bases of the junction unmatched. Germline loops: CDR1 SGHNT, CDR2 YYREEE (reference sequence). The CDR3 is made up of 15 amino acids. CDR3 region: CASSRAGVGGDTQYF. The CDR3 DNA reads TGTGCCAGCAGCCGAGCGGGAGTGGGGGGAGATACGCAGTATTTT.

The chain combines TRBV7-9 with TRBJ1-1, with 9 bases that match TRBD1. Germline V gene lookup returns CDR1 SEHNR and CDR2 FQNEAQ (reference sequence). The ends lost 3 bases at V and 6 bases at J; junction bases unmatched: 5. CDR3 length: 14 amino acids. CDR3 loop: CASSFTGGSAEAFF. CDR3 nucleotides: TGTGCCAGCAGCTTTACAGGGGGCTCTGCTGAAGCTTTCTTT. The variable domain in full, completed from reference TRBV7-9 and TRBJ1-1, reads DTGVSQNPRHKITKRGQNVTFRCDPISEHNRLYWYRQTLGQGPEFLTYFQNEAQLEKSRLLSDRFSAERPKGSFSTLEIQRTEQGDSAMYLCASSFTGGSAEAFFGQGTRLTVV.

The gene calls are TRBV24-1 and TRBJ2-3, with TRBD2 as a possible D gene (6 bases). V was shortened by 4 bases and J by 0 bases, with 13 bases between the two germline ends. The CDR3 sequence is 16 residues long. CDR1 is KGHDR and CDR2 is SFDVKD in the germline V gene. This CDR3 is CATSDGTADSTDTQYF. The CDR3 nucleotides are TGTGCCACCAGTGACGGGACTGCCGATAGCACAGATACGCAGTATTTT.

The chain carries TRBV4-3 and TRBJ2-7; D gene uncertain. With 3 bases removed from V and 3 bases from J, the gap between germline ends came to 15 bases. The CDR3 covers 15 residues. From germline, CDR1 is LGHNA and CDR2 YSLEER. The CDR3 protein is CASSQQGSPIYEQYF. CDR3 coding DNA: TGCGCCAGCAGCCAGCAAGGGTCCCCTATCTACGAGCAGTACTTC.

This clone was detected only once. CDR3: CATSSDPAYNEQFF. The CDR3 nucleotides are TGTGCCACCAGCTCCGACCCCGCATACAATGAGCAGTTCTTC. The gene calls are TRBV15 and TRBJ2-1, with D uncertain. The CDR3 has 14 amino acids. Per germline, CDR1 LNHNV and CDR2 YYDKDF (reference sequence). Trimming took 5 bases from V and 4 from J, leaving 12 bases between them.